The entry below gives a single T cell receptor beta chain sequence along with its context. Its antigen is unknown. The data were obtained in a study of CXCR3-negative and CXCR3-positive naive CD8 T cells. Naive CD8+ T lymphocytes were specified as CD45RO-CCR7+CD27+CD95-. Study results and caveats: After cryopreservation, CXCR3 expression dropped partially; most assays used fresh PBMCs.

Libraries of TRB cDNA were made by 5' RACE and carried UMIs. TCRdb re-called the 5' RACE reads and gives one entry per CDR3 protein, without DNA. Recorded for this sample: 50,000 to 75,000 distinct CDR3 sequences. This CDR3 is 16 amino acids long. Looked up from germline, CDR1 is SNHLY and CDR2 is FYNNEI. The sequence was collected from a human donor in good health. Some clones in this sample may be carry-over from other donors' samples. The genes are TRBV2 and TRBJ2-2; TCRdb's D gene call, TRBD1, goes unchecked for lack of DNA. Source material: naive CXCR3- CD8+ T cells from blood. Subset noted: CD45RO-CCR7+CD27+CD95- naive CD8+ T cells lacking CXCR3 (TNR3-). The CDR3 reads CASSEPGIGNTGELFF.